The 22 T cell receptor beta chains given below trace back to one sample, sequenced in a study of graft-versus-host responses after intestinal transplantation. These receptors are not linked to any known antigen. Measured with immunoSEQ multiplex PCR; TCRdb has only the in-frame clones, and not every one. This repertoire shows 75,000 to 90,000 clones, 85% to 90% found once; its top ten account for approximately 0.35%. Sequencing used unstimulated CD4+ T cells sorted from spleen or lymph node cells, obtained before intestinal transplant. These TCRs come from a human donor who received an intestinal transplant.

The rearrangement uses TRBV5-1 and TRBJ1-2; no definite D call. V was clipped by 1 base and J by 3 bases, with 13 bases between them. This CDR3 contains 15 residues. CDR1 is SGHRS, CDR2 YFSETQ, per germline. The CDR3: CASSLTQSGDYGYTF. The CDR3 nucleotides are TGCGCCAGCAGCTTGACACAGTCTGGCGACTATGGCTACACCTTC.

The gene calls are TRBV19 and TRBJ1-2; tentatively, D is TRBD1 (6 bases). Looked up from germline, CDR1 is LNHDA and CDR2 is SQIVND (reference sequence). The CDR3 is made up of 11 amino acids. V gave up 6 bases and J gave up 7 bases, with 9 bases separating them. The DNA of the CDR3 is TGTGCCAGTAGCACCAGGGGTGGCTACACCTTC. Translation: CASSTRGGYTF. Supplemented by reference TRBV19 and TRBJ1-2, the full variable domain reads DGGITQSPKYLFRKEGQNVTLSCEQNLNHDAMYWYRQDPGQGLRLIYYSQIVNDFQKGDIAEGYSVSREKKESFPLTVTSAQKNPTAFYLCASSTRGGYTFGSGTRLTVV.

This clone has just a few counts. V and J are TRBV30 and TRBJ2-4; D gene unclear. Looked up from germline, CDR1 is GTSNPN and CDR2 is SVGIG (reference sequence). V lost 2 bases and J lost 6, with 8 bases in between. The CDR3 extends over 12 amino acids. Here the CDR3 reads CAWSPDLNIQYF. The CDR3 region has the DNA TGTGCCTGGAGTCCTGACTTAAACATTCAGTACTTC.

This chain joins TRBV5-4 and TRBJ2-7; tentatively, D is TRBD1 (6 bases). Trimming left V 5 bases short and J 3 bases short, with 12 bases between. Germline V gene lookup returns CDR1 SGHNT and CDR2 YYREEE (reference sequence). This CDR3 has 13 residues. The CDR3 nucleotides read TGTGCCAGCAGGCCACAGGGAATCTACGAGCAGTACTTC. It specifies CASRPQGIYEQYF.

The chain combines TRBV5-1 with TRBJ2-3; TRBD1 might be the D (6 bases). Germline lookup yields CDR1 SGHRS and CDR2 YFSETQ. The V and J ends lost 4 bases and 0 bases respectively, with 15 bases between them. The CDR3 is 16 amino acids. The CDR3 is CASSQKGTSSTDTQYF. The CDR3 DNA follows: TGCGCCAGCAGCCAAAAAGGGACATCTAGCACAGATACGCAGTATTTT.

V and J are TRBV11-2 and TRBJ2-3; perhaps TRBD1 as D (6 bases). Per the germline V gene, CDR1 is SGHAT and CDR2 is FQNNGV. The CDR3 loop spans 16 amino acids. Trimming cost V 1 base and J 0 bases, with 11 bases left between them. The CDR3 sequence is CASSLGVGASTDTQYF. The CDR3 nucleotides are TGTGCCAGCAGCTTAGGTGTGGGGGCTAGCACAGATACGCAGTATTTT.

The chain has TRBV13 and TRBJ2-2, with 15 bases identical to TRBD2. Germline lookup yields CDR1 PRHDT and CDR2 FYEKMQ (reference sequence). V dropped 3 bases and J dropped 3; count of bases not matched to a gene: 11. The CDR3 extends over 20 amino acids. The CDR3 DNA follows: TGTGCCAGCAGCTTGCGAATACCGGGACTAGCGGGAGGATACACCGGGGAGCTGTTTTTT. This codes for CASSLRIPGLAGGYTGELFF.

The V gene is TRBV6-1, the J gene TRBJ1-5; possibly TRBD1 for D (6 bases). From germline, CDR1 is MNHNS and CDR2 SASEGT. This CDR3 has 14 residues. Trimming removed 6 bases from V and 2 bases from J, with 11 bases in between. CDR3 sequence: CASSAGVGNQPQHF. CDR3 nucleotide sequence: TGTGCCAGCAGCGCAGGGGTGGGCAATCAGCCCCAGCATTTT.

J is TRBJ2-1 and V is TRBV7-3; 9 bases line up with TRBD1. In germline, CDR1 is SGHTA, CDR2 FQGTGA. The CDR3 has 14 residues. After removal of 5 bases from V and 3 bases from J, the junction contained 2 bases not matched to a gene. This CDR3 reads CASSLGQGYNEQFF. The CDR3 region has the DNA TGTGCCAGCAGCCTGGGACAGGGCTACAATGAGCAGTTCTTC.

The chain uses TRBV4-2 and TRBJ1-6; D unresolved. CDR1 and CDR2 from the germline V gene are LGHNA and YNFKEQ. The CDR3 contains 17 residues. Trimming removed 3 bases at V and 1 base at J, with 13 bases between. CDR3: CASSQANRGSYNSPLHF. The CDR3 DNA follows: TGTGCCAGCAGCCAGGCTAATCGGGGTTCCTATAATTCACCCCTCCACTTT.

The CDR3 spells CASSTVGTGREQYF. CDR3 coding DNA: TGTGCCAGCAGCACCGTCGGGACAGGGAGAGAGCAGTACTTC. The rearrangement joins TRBV7-2 to TRBJ2-7; 9 nucleotides agree with TRBD1. Germline lookup yields CDR1 SGHTA and CDR2 FQGNSA. The CDR3 is made up of 14 amino acids. V shed 5 bases, J shed 7 bases, and the junction held 9 bases outside the gene matches.

The V gene is TRBV6-1, the J gene TRBJ2-7; a possible D gene is TRBD1 (6 bases). CDR3 length: 14 amino acids. Germline V gene data show CDR1 as MNHNS and CDR2 as SASEGT. Trimming took 6 bases from V and 3 from J, leaving 15 bases between them. CDR3: CASRQQGGNYEQYF. CDR3 bases: TGTGCCAGCAGACAACAGGGTGGAAACTACGAGCAGTACTTC.

In DNA form, the CDR3 reads TGTGCCAGCAGTCTCCCGGGCACAGATACGCAGTATTTT. Its translation: CASSLPGTDTQYF. V usage is TRBV6-5 and J usage is TRBJ2-3; no definite D call. The germline V gene has CDR1 MNHEY and CDR2 SVGAGI. The CDR3 runs to 13 residues. Trimming removed 5 bases from V and 1 base from J, with 7 bases in between.

The CDR3 sequence: CASSLAGTAYGYTF. CDR3 nucleotide sequence: TGCGCCAGCAGCTTGGCAGGGACAGCCTATGGCTACACCTTC. The rearrangement joins TRBV5-1 to TRBJ1-2, with 7 bases aligning to TRBD1. The germline V gene encodes CDR1 SGHRS and CDR2 YFSETQ. With V trimmed by 0 bases and J by 4 bases, 3 bases remained unmatched. This CDR3 is 14 amino acids long. The whole variable domain, remainder taken from reference TRBV5-1 and TRBJ1-2, is KAGVTQTPRYLIKTRGQQVTLSCSPISGHRSVSWYQQTPGQGLQFLFEYFSETQRNKGNFPGRFSGRQFSNSRSEMNVSTLELGDSALYLCASSLAGTAYGYTFGSGTRLTVV.

The chain has TRBV2 and TRBJ2-7, with D possibly being TRBD1 (6 bases). V was trimmed by 7 bases and J by 7 bases, leaving 11 bases between them. CDR1 is SNHLY and CDR2 is FYNNEI in the germline V gene. CDR3 length equals 11 residues. The CDR3 protein is CASMGQWEQYF. CDR3 nucleotide sequence: TGTGCCAGCATGGGACAATGGGAGCAGTACTTC. The full variable domain, rest sourced from reference TRBV2 and TRBJ2-7, is EPEVTQTPSHQVTQMGQEVILRCVPISNHLYFYWYRQILGQKVEFLVSFYNNEISEKSEIFDDQFSVERPDGSNFTLKIRSTKLEDSAMYFCASMGQWEQYFGPGTRLTVT.

This clone appeared a few times. This CDR3 is CASSYRGHDEQYF. The CDR3, as DNA: TGTGCCAGCAGTTACAGGGGGCATGACGAGCAGTACTTC. The V and J genes are TRBV6-6 and TRBJ2-7; TRBD1 agrees at 7 bases. The CDR3 totals 13 residues. Trimming took 2 bases from V and 5 from J; bases not matched to a gene: 3. Germline assignment: CDR1 MNHNY and CDR2 SVGAGI (reference sequence).

Comments on this clone: Sequence at one end of the junction differs from germline and may be a read error. This chain connects TRBV28 to TRBJ2-7, with D maybe TRBD2 (7 bases). CDR3 size: 11 residues. CDR1 is MDHEN, CDR2 SYDVKM, per germline. In DNA, the CDR3 is TGTGCCAGCAGTTCACTACAGGGAGGGGGATTC. It translates to CASSSLQGGGF.

The rearrangement uses TRBV12-2 and TRBJ2-5; TRBD2 was called by the table and not checked on the DNA. TRBV12-2 is a listed pseudogene. The CDR3 contains 15 residues. As DNA, the CDR3 is TGTGCAAGTCGACCTCCCGCACTATGCGCAGAGACCCAGTACTTC. It codes for CASRPPALCAETQYF.

The chain employs TRBV4-2 and TRBJ2-1; possibly TRBD2 for D (6 bases). This CDR3 has 16 residues. Germline loops: CDR1 LGHNA, CDR2 YNFKEQ. V shed 0 bases and J shed 0 bases, with 9 bases lying between them. This CDR3 is CASSQDYGSSYNEQFF. Written as DNA, the CDR3 is TGTGCCAGCAGCCAAGATTACGGGAGCTCCTACAATGAGCAGTTCTTC.

J is TRBJ2-5 and V is TRBV29-1, with 7 bases that match TRBD2. The CDR3 runs to 13 residues. With V trimmed by 7 bases and J by 1 base, 6 bases remained unmatched. Germline CDR1 is SQVTM and CDR2 is ANQGSEA. The CDR3 DNA follows: TGCAGCGGAAACCTAGCGGCCCAAGAGACCCAGTACTTC. It translates to CSGNLAAQETQYF.

This sequence joins TRBV28 and TRBJ2-5; D gene ambiguous. The assigned J gene may be wrong: the sequence end matches TRBJ2-7 better. CDR1 MDHEN and CDR2 SYDVKM come from the germline V gene. This CDR3 contains 15 residues. In nucleotides, the CDR3 is TGTGCCAGCAGTCCCTCCGAAGTTTTGCGCTACGAGCAGTACTTC. Translating it yields CASSPSEVLRYEQYF.

The chain combines TRBV5-6 with TRBJ1-2; 8 nucleotides align to TRBD1. CDR3 length: 14 residues. V was pared by 0 bases and J by 4 bases, with 2 bases of the junction left unmatched. From germline, CDR1 is SGHDT and CDR2 YYEEEE. The chain's CDR3 is CASSLGQGSYGYTF. The CDR3 bases are TGTGCCAGCAGCTTGGGACAGGGGTCCTATGGCTACACCTTC.